Listed below are T cell receptor beta chains from one sample, sequenced in a study of CD4 T cells in relation to SARS-CoV-2 and coronaviruses. The data were produced by immunoSEQ multiplex PCR, yet TCRdb's version contains in-frame clones alone and is incomplete. The sample carries about 64,000 clones, about 95% recorded once. Sequenced material: naive CD4+ T cells from PBMCs. Receptors were obtained from a human donor in good health. The CDR3 runs from the conserved cysteine through the conserved F or W. The order of the fields is J gene, D gene, clone size, V gene, CDR3 DNA, CDR3 protein. A D gene is named only where the DNA matches it firmly. Where a row states a size, it is once, few, many or the class of an expanded clone; other rows omit it.

j_call: TRBJ2-1; d_call: .; clone_size: .; v_call: TRBV12-3/TRBV12-4; cdr3_nt: TGTGCCAGCAGTTTTTCCCTTAATAGTGAGCAGTTCTTC; cdr3_aa: CASSFSLNSEQFF
j_call: TRBJ1-5; d_call: .; clone_size: .; v_call: TRBV18; cdr3_nt: TGTGCCAGCTCATCCAGTAGCAATCAGCCCCAGCATTTT; cdr3_aa: CASSSSSNQPQHF
j_call: TRBJ2-2; d_call: .; clone_size: .; v_call: TRBV21-1; cdr3_nt: TGTGCCAGCAGCACTGGGGAGGGCCCGGCCGGGGAGCTGTTTTTT; cdr3_aa: CASSTGEGPAGELFF
j_call: TRBJ2-7; d_call: .; clone_size: once; v_call: TRBV5-8; cdr3_nt: TGTGCCAGCAGACCCCGTGGGGGGTCCTACGAGCAGTACTTC; cdr3_aa: CASRPRGGSYEQYF
j_call: TRBJ2-2; d_call: .; clone_size: .; v_call: TRBV15; cdr3_nt: TGTGCCACCAGCAGAGAGAGCGGCCCTCCCGGGGAGCTGTTTTTT; cdr3_aa: CATSRESGPPGELFF
j_call: TRBJ1-1; d_call: .; clone_size: .; v_call: TRBV28; cdr3_nt: TGTGCCAGCAGTCCCCTGAGGAGGGGCACTGAAGCTTTCTTT; cdr3_aa: CASSPLRRGTEAFF
j_call: TRBJ1-3; d_call: TRBD1; clone_size: .; v_call: TRBV7-2; cdr3_nt: TGTGCCAGCAGCTTAGAAACAGGGGTCGGAAACACCATATATTTT; cdr3_aa: CASSLETGVGNTIYF
j_call: TRBJ2-7; d_call: TRBD2; clone_size: .; v_call: TRBV6-5; cdr3_nt: TGTGCCAGCACCGGGGGGGAGACAGGTAACCCGTCCATGTACTTC; cdr3_aa: CASTGGETGNPSMYF
j_call: TRBJ1-2; d_call: TRBD1; clone_size: .; v_call: TRBV27; cdr3_nt: TGTGCCAGCAGTTCCAACCACCAGGGACAGGGATTTGGCTACACCTTC; cdr3_aa: CASSSNHQGQGFGYTF
j_call: TRBJ2-5; d_call: TRBD2; clone_size: .; v_call: TRBV11-2; cdr3_nt: TGTGCCAGCAGCTTAGGTGGAAGCGGGAGTGAGACCCAGTACTTC; cdr3_aa: CASSLGGSGSETQYF
j_call: TRBJ2-1; d_call: .; clone_size: .; v_call: TRBV5-1; cdr3_nt: TGCGCCAGCAGCTTGAGTGGGGACTACAATGAGCAGTTCTTC; cdr3_aa: CASSLSGDYNEQFF
j_call: TRBJ2-5; d_call: TRBD1; clone_size: .; v_call: TRBV11-2; cdr3_nt: TGTGCCAGCAGCCTGGGGGGGGGCAGGACAGGGGGAGAGACCCAGTACTTC; cdr3_aa: CASSLGGGRTGGETQYF
j_call: TRBJ1-2; d_call: .; clone_size: .; v_call: TRBV5-1; cdr3_nt: TGCGCCAGCAGCGATAACTATGGCTACACCTTC; cdr3_aa: CASSDNYGYTF
j_call: TRBJ2-2; d_call: .; clone_size: .; v_call: TRBV27; cdr3_nt: TGTGCCAGCAGCCGGACAGTGAACACCGGGGAGCTGTTTTTT; cdr3_aa: CASSRTVNTGELFF
j_call: TRBJ2-2; d_call: TRBD1; clone_size: few; v_call: TRBV11-2; cdr3_nt: TGTGCCAGCAGCTTCCGACAGGGTACGAACACCGGGGAGCTGTTTTTT; cdr3_aa: CASSFRQGTNTGELFF
j_call: TRBJ2-7; d_call: TRBD1; clone_size: .; v_call: TRBV14; cdr3_nt: TGTGCCAGCAGTCGCACAGGGGGCTACTCCTACGAGCAGTACTTC; cdr3_aa: CASSRTGGYSYEQYF
j_call: TRBJ1-3; d_call: .; clone_size: .; v_call: TRBV6-6; cdr3_nt: TGTGCCAGCAGTTACTCGCCGGGATCCTCTGGAAACACCATATATTTT; cdr3_aa: CASSYSPGSSGNTIYF
j_call: TRBJ1-2; d_call: .; clone_size: .; v_call: TRBV11-2; cdr3_nt: TGTGCCAGCAGCTTAATCGGGGCTCCGGGCTACACCTTC; cdr3_aa: CASSLIGAPGYTF